This T cell receptor (beta chain) was identified in a study of cytomegalovirus exposure and HLA in healthy donors. Study conclusions and caveats: Further analysis, carried out later, found HLA-associated TCR beta chains more clonally expanded than equally common other chains. Roughly uniform depth of sequencing across donors was assumed in presence/absence analyses. Reports state that TCR beta sequences accurately predicted most subjects' HLA-A and HLA-B alleles. The authors enumerated over 150 TCR beta chains as linked to cytomegalovirus.

Between the trimmed V and J ends, which lost 4 bases and 2 bases, there was a span of 15 bases. Germline CDR1 is GTSNPN and CDR2 is SVGIG (reference sequence). The CDR3 is 14 amino acids. 60 Vbeta and 13 Jbeta primers were used in PCR. The table came from immunoSEQ multiplex PCR; TCRdb's copy has only in-frame clones and leaves some out. In the table there are 100,000 to 150,000 clones, 74% of which are singletons. Of note for this clone: No antigen is known for it.

V is TRBV30 and J is TRBJ2-7, with D possibly matching TRBD2 (7 bases). The clonotype was recovered from a man in his forties in good health and CMV-seropositive. The specimen sequenced was PBMCs. CDR3 in amino acids: CAWKGGGATYEQYF. In DNA, the CDR3 is TGTGCCTGGAAGGGAGGGGGGGCGACCTACGAGCAGTACTTC. The complete variable domain, with remaining parts taken from reference TRBV30 and TRBJ2-7, reads SQTIHQWPATLVQPVGSPLSLECTVEGTSNPNLYWYRQAAGRGLQLLFYSVGIGQISSEVPQNLSASRPQDRQFILSSKKLLLSDSGFYLCAWKGGGATYEQYFGPGTRLTVT.